A selection of T cell receptor beta chains follows, all from one sample in a study of blood T cells in healthy people across ages. TCRdb re-called the 5' RACE reads through MiXCR, storing one row per CDR3 protein. The sample records 1.5 million to 2 million distinct CDR3 sequences, approximately 28% being singletons. Sequenced material: blood. The receptors come from a woman in her 30s in good health. Both conserved end residues are part of each CDR3. The D gene is left open where the match is weak.

j_call	d_call	v_call	cdr3_aa
TRBJ2-1	TRBD2	TRBV18	CASSRGGVAGVSNEQFF
TRBJ1-1	.	TRBV5-5	CASSPREATEAFF
TRBJ1-2	.	TRBV28	CASSLSLGGADGYTF
TRBJ2-7	TRBD1	TRBV16	CASSQVTGVSYEQYF
TRBJ2-7	TRBD1	TRBV6-5	CASSYFGDRAYEQYF
TRBJ1-1	.	TRBV5-1	CASSLVRVSGKGTEAFF
.	.	TRBV29-1	CSVENSYYEQYF
TRBJ1-2	.	TRBV20-1	CSARDGGGLYYGYTF
TRBJ2-1	.	TRBV5-1	CASSWGAGSDEQFF
TRBJ1-6	.	TRBV7-2	CASSLGTRDNSPLHF
TRBJ2-5	TRBD2	TRBV6-5	CASSPQRGGRGTQYF
TRBJ1-2	TRBD1	TRBV2	CASSDGTGLGYGYTF
TRBJ2-5	TRBD2	TRBV29-1	CGVEPGTSGAETQYF
TRBJ2-5	TRBD1	TRBV4-1	CASSPMPTGVDEQYF
TRBJ1-1	.	TRBV12-5	CASGDQDTLAMNTEAFF
TRBJ1-3	.	TRBV20-1	CSASGDGNTIYF
TRBJ2-7	TRBD2	TRBV7-2	CARRGTDSYEQYF
TRBJ2-3	.	TRBV18	CASSPMSTDTQYF
TRBJ2-7	TRBD2	TRBV7-6	CASSPRLAGIYEQYF
.	TRBD1	TRBV27	CASSSDREGHEQYF
TRBJ2-1	TRBD2	TRBV6-6	CASSYVTSGGNNEQFF
TRBJ1-1	.	TRBV12-3/TRBV12-4	CASSPSWGEINKRAFF
TRBJ2-1	TRBD2	TRBV5-1	CASSWTSGGSTGNEQFF
TRBJ2-7	TRBD2	TRBV7-2	CASSPGLAGGWGNEQYF
TRBJ2-7	.	TRBV7-2	CASSSGWGGEQYF
TRBJ2-2	.	TRBV20-1	CSARVLAPTGELFF
TRBJ2-5	TRBD2	TRBV2	CASGAGGVETQYF
TRBJ2-7	.	TRBV6-5	CASSYMPGWTDSGYEQYF
TRBJ1-2	.	TRBV10-3	CAISLEQGHYGYTF
TRBJ1-6	TRBD1	TRBV12-3/TRBV12-4	CASSRQGTNSPLHF
TRBJ1-1	TRBD1	TRBV5-1	CASSSDRGLSEAFF
TRBJ2-3	.	TRBV5-1	CASSFRGLSSTDTQYF
TRBJ2-1	.	TRBV7-6	CASSLFTGNNEQFF